This T cell receptor beta chain was identified in a study of blood T cell repertoires in COVID-19. Turning to the study itself: Whether acute or convalescent, the COVID-19 samples came from the United States, Italy and Spain. Nucleic acid was either cDNA or gDNA, and it came from T cells, B-cell-depleted T cells, or PBMCs.

Source study methods: For nucleated cells, counts were estimated from reference gene primer amplification. Profiling relied on immunoSEQ multiplex PCR, and the TCRdb table lists in-frame clones only, not all of them. That table is the source of V, J and clone size, and D and trimming were worked out from the DNA. This table holds tens of thousands of clones, around 79% found once. Germline CDR1 and CDR2: LNHDA and SQIVND (reference sequence). V dropped 5 bases and J dropped 1 base, with 10 bases sitting between them. The CDR3 has 14 amino acids. The sequenced sample consisted of peripheral blood. The chain carries TRBV19 and TRBJ2-3; D gene unclear. The source is a man in his 60s with acute or convalescent COVID-19. As DNA, the CDR3 is TGTGCCAGTAGTCTTCGGAGAGGCACAGATACGCAGTATTTT. Protein sequence: CASSLRRGTDTQYF.